A single sample is the source of the 6 T cell receptor beta chains below, sequenced in a study of glioma-infiltrating T cells after dendritic cell vaccination. Generated by immunoSEQ multiplex PCR, the TCRdb table keeps only in-frame clones and is missing some. Counted here are 75,000 to 95,000 clones, roughly 84% occurring once; the ten biggest clones make up around 2.4%. Sample time point: after dendritic cell vaccination, including at tumor progression/relapse. The sample here was blood, taken after dendritic cell vaccination. Receptors originate from a human donor with glioblastoma.

This chain uses TRBV12-2 with TRBJ1-5. TRBV12-2 is a recognized pseudogene. The length of the CDR3 is 16 residues. CDR3 loop: CASRLGGGNGNQPQHF. The CDR3, as DNA: TGTGCAAGTCGCTTAGGGGGCGGGAATGGCAATCAGCCCCAGCATTTT.

The V gene is TRBV7-6, the J gene TRBJ2-1, with 7 bases aligning to TRBD2. The CDR3 consists of 16 residues. Germline-derived CDR1 and CDR2 are SGHVS and FNYEAQ. V trimming: 1 base; J trimming: 2 bases; junction bases outside the gene matches: 5. The CDR3 DNA follows: TGTGCCAGCAGCTTAGAGCTAGCGGCAGCCTACAATGAGCAGTTCTTC. Amino acids: CASSLELAAAYNEQFF. Variable domain in full (rest from reference TRBV7-6 and TRBJ2-1): GAGVSQSPRYKVTKRGQDVALRCDPISGHVSLYWYRQALGQGPEFLTYFNYEAQQDKSGLPNDRFSAERPEGSISTLTIQRTEQRDSAMYRCASSLELAAAYNEQFFGPGTRLTVL.

This clone came up a few times. The chain links TRBV7-9 to TRBJ1-3; no clear D. The CDR3 is 13 amino acids. Per the germline V gene, CDR1 is SEHNR and CDR2 is FQNEAQ (reference sequence). V lost 1 base to trimming and J lost 3 bases, with 4 bases between them. CDR3 nucleotide sequence: TGTGCCAGCAGCTTAGACAGTGGAAACACCATATATTTT. Translated, it gives CASSLDSGNTIYF.

V and J are TRBV19 and TRBJ2-2, with 7 bases aligning to TRBD1. Germline V gene sequence: CDR1 LNHDA, CDR2 SQIVND (reference sequence). Trimming removed 6 bases from V and 5 bases from J; junction bases left unmatched: 3. The CDR3 extends over 13 amino acids. As DNA, the CDR3 is TGTGCCAGTAGAACAGGGGAGACCGGGGAGCTGTTTTTT. Protein product: CASRTGETGELFF.

The chain recombines TRBV11-2 with TRBJ1-2; 8 bases are a match to TRBD1. V was clipped by 8 bases and J by 4 bases; unmatched bases: 6. The CDR3 has 13 amino acids. Germline V lookup: CDR1 SGHAT, CDR2 FQNNGV. The CDR3 is CASSPGQAYGYTF. For the CDR3, the DNA is TGTGCCAGCTCTCCGGGACAGGCCTATGGCTACACCTTC.

This chain connects TRBV5-7 to TRBJ1-1, with unresolved D. TRBV5-7 belongs to the ORF category, with a function that is uncertain. The CDR3 totals 17 residues. V lost 3 bases and J 0 bases, leaving 18 bases between the germline ends. CDR3 in amino acids: CASSWWGWGAMNTEAFF. In DNA form, the CDR3 reads TGTGCCAGCAGCTGGTGGGGATGGGGAGCAATGAACACTGAAGCTTTCTTT.